Each of the 31 T cell receptor beta chains below was sequenced from the same sample in a study of neurological immune-mediated disorders. TCRdb passed the 5' RACE reads through MiXCR, listing each CDR3 protein once. The sample has fewer than 50,000 distinct CDR3 sequences, roughly 13% seen once. Time point denoted: longitudinal time-point 3. Sequencing was carried out using PBMCs. These receptors originate from a male donor with HTLV-1-associated myelopathy (HAM/TSP).

This clonotype was observed at least ten times. This chain joins TRBV18 and TRBJ1-5; D call uncertain. The CDR3 is 13 residues long. CDR1 KGHSH and CDR2 LQKENI come from the germline V gene. Trimming took 6 bases from V and 5 from J, leaving 11 bases between them. This CDR3 reads CASSPRGDQPQHF. CDR3 nucleotides: TGTGCCAGCTCCCCCCGCGGGGATCAGCCCCAGCATTTT.

This clonotype appeared many times. The rearrangement joins TRBV28 to TRBJ1-2; no clear D gene. The CDR3 has 12 amino acids. Germline V gene data show CDR1 as MDHEN and CDR2 as SYDVKM. V gave up 8 bases and J gave up 0 bases, with 7 bases separating them. Here the CDR3 DNA reads TGTGCCAGCGAAGCGCCTAACTATGGCTACACCTTC. It translates to CASEAPNYGYTF.

This clonotype has at least ten counts. The chain employs TRBV20-1 and TRBJ2-3; TRBD1 might be the D (5 bases). Trimming pared 6 bases from V and 0 bases from J, leaving 16 bases between. The CDR3 has 15 residues. Per the germline V gene, CDR1 is DFQATT and CDR2 is SNEGSKA (reference sequence). CDR3 residues: CSAEATGLSTDTQYF. The CDR3 DNA is TGCAGTGCGGAAGCAACAGGCTTGAGCACAGATACGCAGTATTTT.

This clonotype appeared many times. The genes are TRBV5-5 and TRBJ2-7, with a tentative D call TRBD1 (5 bases). Germline values: CDR1 SGHKS, CDR2 YYEKEE (reference sequence). The CDR3 is 13 amino acids. V lost 0 bases and J 5 bases, leaving 9 bases between the germline ends. CDR3 sequence (DNA): TGTGCCAGCAGCTTGGCAGGGTCCCACGAGCAGTACTTC. Its translation: CASSLAGSHEQYF.

At least ten counts were recorded for this clonotype. V gene TRBV10-3 combines with J gene TRBJ2-1; D is uncertain. CDR1 and CDR2 (germline): ENHRY, SYGVKD. The CDR3 is made up of 9 amino acids. V was shortened by 10 bases and J by 8 bases, with 6 bases between the two germline ends. This CDR3 reads CATSDEQFF. The CDR3 DNA sequence: TGTGCCACCTCTGATGAGCAGTTCTTC.

V and J are TRBV20-1 and TRBJ1-4, with D perhaps matching TRBD1 (5 bases). This CDR3 comprises 14 residues. Trimming stripped 1 base from V and 8 bases from J, with 14 bases between. The V gene's germline CDR1 is DFQATT and CDR2 SNEGSKA (reference sequence). The CDR3 is CSARVGRGGEKLFF. The DNA for the CDR3 is TGCAGTGCTAGAGTGGGGAGGGGAGGAGAAAAACTGTTTTTT.

Many counts were recorded for this clonotype. The chain is built from TRBV10-2 and TRBJ1-1; 8 bases are shared with TRBD1. Looked up from germline, CDR1 is WSHSY and CDR2 is SAAADI. V was pared by 6 bases and J by 10 bases, with 7 bases of the junction left unmatched. The CDR3 extends over 12 amino acids. The CDR3, as DNA: TGCGCCAGCAGAGCGACAGGGGAGGCAGCTTTCTTT. It translates to CASRATGEAAFF.

The table lists this clonotype with many counts. The J gene is TRBJ1-2, the V gene TRBV7-2; TRBD1 matches at 9 bases. The V gene's germline CDR1 is SGHTA and CDR2 FQGNSA. V lost 5 bases and J lost 4; bases outside the gene matches: 11. There are 16 residues in the CDR3. The CDR3 loop is CASSLGGQGGFYGYTF. CDR3 nucleotide sequence: TGTGCCAGCAGCCTAGGGGGACAGGGAGGTTTCTATGGCTACACCTTC.

This clonotype has at least ten counts. The chain is built from TRBV29-1 and TRBJ2-7; 10 nucleotides align to TRBD2. Germline V CDR1 and CDR2: SQVTM, ANQGSEA. The CDR3 is 14 residues long. With V trimmed by 7 bases and J by 1 base, 7 bases remained unmatched. In DNA form, the CDR3 reads TGCAGCGCCGGAAGCGGGGGGGCGTCCTACGAGCAGTACTTC. Encoded protein: CSAGSGGASYEQYF.

This chain uses TRBV11-2 with TRBJ2-7, with a tentative D call TRBD1 (6 bases). Germline CDR1 reads SGHAT; CDR2 reads FQNNGV. The V end lost 3 bases, the J end lost 2 bases, and 11 bases lay between the germline ends. This CDR3 has 14 amino acids. CDR3 residues: CASSFSRGAYEQYF. The CDR3 DNA reads as TGTGCCAGCAGCTTCTCCAGGGGAGCCTACGAGCAGTACTTC. The variable domain in full, completed from reference TRBV11-2 and TRBJ2-7, reads EAGVAQSPRYKIIEKRQSVAFWCNPISGHATLYWYQQILGQGPKLLIQFQNNGVVDDSQLPKDRFSAERLKGVDSTLKIQPAKLEDSAVYLCASSFSRGAYEQYFGPGTRLTVT.

This clonotype was picked up many times. CDR3 residues: CASSLEGAGNYEQYF. The DNA for the CDR3 is TGCGCCAGCAGCTTGGAGGGGGCGGGTAATTACGAGCAGTACTTC. The rearrangement uses TRBV5-1 and TRBJ2-7, with 7 bases matching TRBD1. Germline V gene sequence: CDR1 SGHRS, CDR2 YFSETQ. The junction had 7 bases not matched to a gene; V was cut back by 0 bases and J by 4 bases. The CDR3 is made up of 15 amino acids.

This clonotype was found many times. The rearrangement links TRBV15 to TRBJ2-7; D is uncertain. The CDR3 sequence is 12 residues long. Trimming removed 0 bases from V and 12 bases from J, with 12 bases in between. From germline, CDR1 is LNHNV and CDR2 YYDKDF (reference sequence). CDR3 protein: CATSRDRVIRYF. Written as DNA, the CDR3 is TGTGCCACCAGCAGAGATCGGGTCATACGGTACTTC.

This sequence joins TRBV27 and TRBJ2-2; D possibly corresponds to TRBD2 (5 bases). The CDR3 spans 13 residues. Germline loops: CDR1 MNHEY, CDR2 SMNVEV (reference sequence). V lost 10 bases to trimming and J lost 4 bases, with 13 bases between them. In nucleotides, the CDR3 is TGTGCCACCCAAGAAGAGGGCACCGGGGAGCTGTTTTTT. It encodes CATQEEGTGELFF.

This clonotype was observed many times. The chain employs TRBV7-9 and TRBJ2-5, with D hard to call. The CDR3 has 15 amino acids. Germline-derived CDR1 and CDR2 are SEHNR and FQNEAQ (reference sequence). Trimming stripped 5 bases from V and 2 bases from J, with 15 bases between. CDR3: CASSVRTVTQETQYF. The CDR3 DNA follows: TGTGCCAGCAGCGTACGGACCGTAACACAAGAGACCCAGTACTTC.

This clonotype was seen at least ten times. The chain recombines TRBV25-1 with TRBJ1-6; D gene ambiguous. Germline loops: CDR1 MGHDK, CDR2 SYGVNS. V lost 5 bases and J lost 9, with 11 bases in between. The CDR3 is made up of 13 amino acids. CDR3 DNA: TGTGCCAGCAGTAACGGGGAGACTTCACCCCTCCACTTT. This sequence encodes CASSNGETSPLHF.

V usage is TRBV13 and J usage is TRBJ1-5; tentatively, D is TRBD1 (6 bases). This CDR3 region has 18 residues. The V and J ends lost 0 bases and 0 bases respectively, with 15 bases between them. CDR1 and CDR2 (germline): PRHDT, FYEKMQ (reference sequence). The CDR3 coding sequence is TGTGCCAGCAGCTTAGGCCTGCAGGACAGCAATAGCAATCAGCCCCAGCATTTT. Translated: CASSLGLQDSNSNQPQHF.

This clonotype was observed at least ten times. The chain recombines TRBV5-1 with TRBJ2-1; TRBD2 aligns across 8 bases. After removal of 7 bases from V and 4 bases from J, the junction contained 10 bases not matched to a gene. This CDR3 has 15 amino acids. The germline gives CDR1 SGHRS, CDR2 YFSETQ. The CDR3 DNA is TGCGCCAGCGGCGTAATAGCGGGGCAATACAATGAGCAGTTCTTC. It specifies CASGVIAGQYNEQFF. Variable domain in full (rest from reference TRBV5-1 and TRBJ2-1): KAGVTQTPRYLIKTRGQQVTLSCSPISGHRSVSWYQQTPGQGLQFLFEYFSETQRNKGNFPGRFSGRQFSNSRSEMNVSTLELGDSALYLCASGVIAGQYNEQFFGPGTRLTVL.

This clonotype was observed many times. The chain recombines TRBV5-1 with TRBJ2-2, with TRBD2 as a possible D gene (6 bases). Trimming shortened V by 1 base and J by 3 bases, and 10 bases separated the two germline ends. Germline CDR1 SGHRS, CDR2 YFSETQ. This CDR3 region has 15 residues. CDR3 region: CASSLTGEDTGELFF. CDR3 DNA sequence: TGCGCCAGCAGCTTGACCGGGGAGGACACCGGGGAGCTGTTTTTT.

This clonotype has more than one count but fewer than ten. V gene TRBV7-6 combines with J gene TRBJ2-3; 7 bases agree with TRBD2. CDR1 is SGHVS and CDR2 is FNYEAQ in the germline V gene. V lost 1 base to trimming and J lost 0 bases; unmatched junction nucleotides: 1. The CDR3 covers 15 residues. The CDR3 DNA reads TGTGCCAGCAGCTTAGACGGGGGGAGCACAGATACGCAGTATTTT. The encoded protein is CASSLDGGSTDTQYF.

This clonotype appeared many times. The genes are TRBV5-1 and TRBJ1-2; tentatively, D is TRBD1 (6 bases). CDR1 and CDR2 from the germline V gene are SGHRS and YFSETQ. Trimming cost V 1 base and J 6 bases, with 10 bases left between them. The CDR3 spans 13 residues. Here the CDR3 reads CASSLPGGDGYTF. In DNA, the CDR3 is TGCGCCAGCAGCTTGCCCGGGGGCGATGGCTACACCTTC.

This clonotype was detected ten times or more. This chain connects TRBV5-1 to TRBJ2-7, with D perhaps TRBD2 (6 bases). This CDR3 has 14 amino acids. The germline V and J ends were trimmed by 4 bases and 2 bases, with 13 bases remaining between them. Germline lookup yields CDR1 SGHRS and CDR2 YFSETQ. The CDR3 is CASSGGTETYEQYF. The CDR3 region has the DNA TGCGCCAGCAGCGGGGGGACGGAGACCTACGAGCAGTACTTC.

This clonotype was seen ten or more times. This CDR3 is CASSREYQETQYF. CDR3 in DNA: TGTGCCAGCTCAAGAGAGTACCAAGAGACCCAGTACTTC. The chain links TRBV7-2 to TRBJ2-5, with D hard to call. V dropped 8 bases and J dropped 0 bases, with 10 bases sitting between them. Germline V CDR1 and CDR2: SGHTA, FQGNSA. This CDR3 is 13 amino acids long.

In its sample, this clonotype was seen many times. V gene TRBV6-2 or TRBV6-3 combines with J gene TRBJ2-7; 7 bases map to TRBD2. Looked up from germline, CDR1 is MNHEY and CDR2 is SVGEGT. The V segment lost 1 base and the J segment 2 bases; nucleotides outside the gene matches: 5. This CDR3 comprises 15 residues. This chain's CDR3 is CASSYYGTTAYEQYF. The CDR3 DNA is TGTGCCAGCAGTTACTATGGGACTACGGCCTACGAGCAGTACTTC.

This clonotype was observed at least ten times. The rearrangement links TRBV5-1 to TRBJ2-7, with 7 bases that match TRBD1. V shed 2 bases and J 4 bases; nucleotides not matched to a gene: 3. The CDR3 totals 13 residues. CDR1 and CDR2 (germline): SGHRS, YFSETQ. The CDR3 bases are TGCGCCAGCAGCTTTCGACAGGGATACGAGCAGTACTTC. Its translation: CASSFRQGYEQYF.

This clonotype has a count of ten or more. The V gene is TRBV6-5, the J gene TRBJ1-1; tentative D call: TRBD1 (5 bases). This CDR3 region has 13 residues. V lost 10 bases and J lost 5, with 17 bases in between. The germline gives CDR1 MNHEY, CDR2 SVGAGI. CDR3 DNA sequence: TGTGCCACCCGGCTGGGGGGGGATACTGAAGCTTTCTTT. Translating gives CATRLGGDTEAFF.

Note on this clonotype: The junction departs from germline at one end; a sequencing error may be responsible. This chain uses TRBV5-1 with TRBJ2-2; weak D call: TRBD2 (5 bases). CDR3 length equals 13 residues. CDR1 SGHRS and CDR2 YFSETQ come from the germline V gene. CDR3 DNA: TGCGCCATCAGCTTGGTGGGAGCCGGGGAGCTGTTTTTT. It encodes CAISLVGAGELFF.

The V call is TRBV14, the J call TRBJ1-2, with TRBD1 identical over 7 bases. The V gene's germline CDR1 is SGHDN and CDR2 FVKESK. The CDR3 has 15 residues. The V and J ends lost 6 bases and 4 bases, in that order; junction bases with no gene match: 11. This chain's CDR3 is CASSQIRGIGYGYTF. The CDR3 bases are TGTGCCAGCAGTCAAATCAGGGGGATCGGCTATGGCTACACCTTC.

This clonotype was seen repeatedly, ten times or more. This chain uses TRBV13 with TRBJ2-3, with 7 bases matching TRBD2. CDR1 and CDR2 (germline): PRHDT, FYEKMQ (reference sequence). V lost 4 bases, J lost 4 bases, and 2 bases stayed unmatched. This CDR3 is 13 amino acids long. The CDR3 reads CASSSGGSDTQYF. The CDR3 nucleotides are TGTGCCAGCAGCTCGGGGGGTTCAGATACGCAGTATTTT.

The chain links TRBV7-2 to TRBJ2-7; D is undetermined. CDR1 and CDR2 from the germline V gene are SGHTA and FQGNSA. The CDR3 consists of 14 residues. V was cut by 1 base and J by 0 bases, with 7 bases left in between. CDR3 protein: CASSLDVGSYEQYF. The CDR3 DNA sequence: TGTGCCAGCAGCTTAGATGTGGGCTCCTACGAGCAGTACTTC.

The chain is built from TRBV20-1 and TRBJ1-2; D is unresolved. The CDR3 extends over 14 amino acids. Per germline, CDR1 DFQATT and CDR2 SNEGSKA (reference sequence). The V end was cut by 0 bases, the J end by 1 base, with 9 bases between. This CDR3 is CSARDLGSNYGYTF. The DNA for the CDR3 is TGCAGTGCTAGAGATTTGGGCAGTAACTATGGCTACACCTTC.

This clonotype was counted at least ten times. The chain employs TRBV5-1 and TRBJ2-5; D may be TRBD2 (6 bases). V dropped 1 base and J dropped 3 bases, with 10 bases sitting between them. Germline V gene sequence: CDR1 SGHRS, CDR2 YFSETQ. The CDR3 has 14 amino acids. CDR3: CASSLRLVEETQYF. The CDR3 nucleotides are TGCGCCAGCAGCTTGAGACTAGTCGAAGAGACCCAGTACTTC.